This T cell receptor (beta chain) was documented in a study of T cells after yellow fever vaccination. Overall study: For low cell numbers, libraries were made with SMART-Seq v4 Ultra Low Input.

Findings and caveats of the study: Among primary-vaccination clones, most reappeared after the booster, at 96% for CD4 and 88% for CD8. Weaker, the secondary response peaked sooner, at day 5 versus 15.

As for this clonotype: The antigen is unknown.

TCRdb called the 5' RACE reads again in MiXCR, with one record for every CDR3 protein. The sample consists of some 160,000 distinct CDR3 sequences, around 8.5% of them appearing once. Germline CDR1 SEHNR, CDR2 FQNEAQ (reference sequence). Trimming at V came to 3 bases and at J to 7 bases, leaving 25 bases not matched to a gene. There are 21 residues in the CDR3. The input for sequencing was CD8+ T cells sorted from PBMCs, taken 45 days after the yellow fever booster vaccination. The gene calls are TRBV7-9 and TRBJ2-3; TRBD1 agrees at 10 bases. This TCR was sampled from a man between 18 and 29 years old who received the YFV17D yellow fever vaccine. The CDR3 region has the DNA TGTGCCAGCAGCTTTGTAGCTAACTCCGCTGGGGACAGGGGTCGCCAATATACGCAGTATTTT. Its protein product is CASSFVANSAGDRGRQYTQYF.